Reported below is one TCR beta chain. This specimen comes from a study of blood T cell repertoires in COVID-19. As for the study in general: The origin of the acute and convalescent COVID-19 samples was the United States, Italy and Spain. PBMCs, B-cell-depleted T cells, or T cells were the source of the cDNA or gDNA that made up the material.

In the original analysis: Estimates of nucleated cell counts were drawn from the amplification of reference gene primers. TCRdb's copy holds only in-frame clones and misses some; the assay was immunoSEQ multiplex PCR. For V, J and clone size, that table is used; D and trimming come from the DNA. The sample contains about 52,000 clones, about 88% of which appear only once. The TCR sequence derives from a human donor with active COVID-19. The donor label of this sample is uncertain. The material sequenced was peripheral blood.

The CDR3 here is CASSQAREQYF. CDR3 DNA sequence: TGTGCCAGCAGCCAGGCCCGCGAGCAGTACTTC. The chain links TRBV7-9 to TRBJ2-7; D gene uncertain. There are 11 residues in the CDR3. Trimming took 5 bases from V and 6 from J, leaving 8 bases between them. CDR1 and CDR2 from the germline V gene are SEHNR and FQNEAQ (reference sequence).